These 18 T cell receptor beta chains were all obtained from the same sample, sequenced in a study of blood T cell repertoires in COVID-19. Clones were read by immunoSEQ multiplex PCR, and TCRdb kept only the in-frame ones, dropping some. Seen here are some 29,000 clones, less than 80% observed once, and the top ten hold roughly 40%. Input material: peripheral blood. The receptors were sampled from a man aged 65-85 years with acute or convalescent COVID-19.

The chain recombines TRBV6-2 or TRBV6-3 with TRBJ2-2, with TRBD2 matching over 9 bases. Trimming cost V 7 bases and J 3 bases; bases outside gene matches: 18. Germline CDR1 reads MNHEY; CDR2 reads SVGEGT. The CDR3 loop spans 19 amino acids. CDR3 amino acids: CASTPHLGSGGADTGELFF. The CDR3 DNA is TGTGCCAGCACCCCCCATTTGGGTAGCGGGGGCGCTGACACCGGGGAGCTGTTTTTT.

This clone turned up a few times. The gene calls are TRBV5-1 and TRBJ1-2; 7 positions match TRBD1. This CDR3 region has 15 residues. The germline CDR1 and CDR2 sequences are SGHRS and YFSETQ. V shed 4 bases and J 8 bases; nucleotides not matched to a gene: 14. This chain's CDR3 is CASSLNEPGTDGYTF. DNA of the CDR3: TGCGCCAGCAGCCTAAATGAACCCGGGACAGACGGCTACACCTTC.

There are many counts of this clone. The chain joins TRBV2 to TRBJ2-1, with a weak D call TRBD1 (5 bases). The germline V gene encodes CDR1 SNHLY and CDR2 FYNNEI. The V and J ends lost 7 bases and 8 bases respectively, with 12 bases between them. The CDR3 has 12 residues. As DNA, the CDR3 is TGTGCCAGCATAGGTTTAGGGGATGAGCAGTTCTTC. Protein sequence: CASIGLGDEQFF.

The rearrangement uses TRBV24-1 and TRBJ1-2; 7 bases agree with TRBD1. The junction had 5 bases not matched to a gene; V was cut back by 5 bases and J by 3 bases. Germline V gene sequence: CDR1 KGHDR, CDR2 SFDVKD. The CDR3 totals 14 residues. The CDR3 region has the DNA TGTGCCACCAGTGGCTCCGGGACAGACTATGGCTACACCTTC. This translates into CATSGSGTDYGYTF.

The chain's CDR3 is CASSTSGVTYNEQFF. CDR3 nucleotide sequence: TGTGCCAGCAGCACGAGCGGGGTCACCTACAATGAGCAGTTCTTC. This rearrangement joins TRBV27 to TRBJ2-1; 7 bases agree with TRBD2. The ends lost 6 bases at V and 2 bases at J; junction bases unmatched: 7. The germline V gene encodes CDR1 MNHEY and CDR2 SMNVEV (reference sequence). The CDR3 has 15 residues.

CDR3 DNA sequence: TGCGCCAGCTGCGAGAGCACAGATACGCAGTATTTT. It codes for CASCESTDTQYF. The chain is built from TRBV5-1 and TRBJ2-3, with no clear D. The CDR3 runs 12 residues. Trimming took off 7 bases at V and 0 bases at J, with 6 bases between the two ends. CDR1 and CDR2 from the germline V gene are SGHRS and YFSETQ.

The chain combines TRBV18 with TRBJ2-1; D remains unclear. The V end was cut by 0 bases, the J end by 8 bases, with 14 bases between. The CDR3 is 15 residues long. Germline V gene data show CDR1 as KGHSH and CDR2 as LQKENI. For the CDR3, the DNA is TGTGCCAGCTCACCACCGGAAAGCAGGTCTTATGAGCAGTTCTTC. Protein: CASSPPESRSYEQFF. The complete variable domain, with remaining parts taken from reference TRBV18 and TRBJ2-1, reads NAGVMQNPRHLVRRRGQEARLRCSPMKGHSHVYWYRQLPEEGLKFMVYLQKENIIDESGMPKERFSAEFPKEGPSILRIQQVVRGDSAAYFCASSPPESRSYEQFFGPGTRLTVL.

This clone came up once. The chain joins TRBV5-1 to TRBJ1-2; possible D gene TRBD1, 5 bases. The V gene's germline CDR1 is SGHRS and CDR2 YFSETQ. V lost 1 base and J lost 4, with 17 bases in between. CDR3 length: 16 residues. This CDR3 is CASSLTAGQNLYGYTF. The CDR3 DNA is TGCGCCAGCAGCTTGACAGCGGGGCAGAATCTCTATGGCTACACCTTC.

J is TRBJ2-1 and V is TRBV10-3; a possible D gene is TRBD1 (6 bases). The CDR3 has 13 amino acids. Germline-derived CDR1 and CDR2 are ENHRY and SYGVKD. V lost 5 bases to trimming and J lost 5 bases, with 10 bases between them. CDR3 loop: CAISTQGHNEQFF. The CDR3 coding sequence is TGTGCCATCAGTACACAGGGCCACAATGAGCAGTTCTTC.

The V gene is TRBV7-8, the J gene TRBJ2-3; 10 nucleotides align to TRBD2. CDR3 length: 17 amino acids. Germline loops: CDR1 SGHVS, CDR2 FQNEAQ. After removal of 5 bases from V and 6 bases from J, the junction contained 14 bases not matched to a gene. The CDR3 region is CASSHLTASGGPDTQYF. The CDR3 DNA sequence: TGTGCCAGCAGCCACCTTACGGCTAGCGGGGGTCCGGATACGCAGTATTTT.

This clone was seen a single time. DNA of the CDR3: TGTGCCGTTAGCGGGGGGGCAAGAGATACGCAGTATTTT. Residues: CAVSGGARDTQYF. This rearrangement joins TRBV10-3 to TRBJ2-3; TRBD2 aligns across 11 bases. The V segment lost 11 bases and the J segment 5 bases; nucleotides outside the gene matches: 6. The germline V gene encodes CDR1 ENHRY and CDR2 SYGVKD. The CDR3 extends over 13 amino acids.

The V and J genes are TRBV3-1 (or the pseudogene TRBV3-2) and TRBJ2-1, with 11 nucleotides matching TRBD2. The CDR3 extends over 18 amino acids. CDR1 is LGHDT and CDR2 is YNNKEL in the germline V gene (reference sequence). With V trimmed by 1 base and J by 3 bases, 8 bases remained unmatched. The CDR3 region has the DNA TGTGCCAGCAGCCAAGCCTCCGGGACTAGCGGCCTCTACAATGAGCAGTTCTTC. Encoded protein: CASSQASGTSGLYNEQFF.

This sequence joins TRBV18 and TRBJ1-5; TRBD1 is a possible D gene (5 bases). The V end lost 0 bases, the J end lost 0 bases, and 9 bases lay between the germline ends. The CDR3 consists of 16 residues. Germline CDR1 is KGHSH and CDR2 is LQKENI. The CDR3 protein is CASSPPGGYSNQPQHF. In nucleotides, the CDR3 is TGTGCCAGCTCACCACCGGGGGGTTATAGCAATCAGCCCCAGCATTTT.

CDR3 DNA sequence: TGTGCCAGCAGCCGCGGGGGGGCCTCAAAGGAGCAGTACTTC. It specifies CASSRGGASKEQYF. V and J are TRBV7-2 and TRBJ2-7; 9 bases are shared with TRBD2. CDR1 is SGHTA, CDR2 FQGNSA, per germline. The CDR3 has 14 residues. Unmatched junction bases numbered 9, after V lost 5 bases and J lost 7 bases.

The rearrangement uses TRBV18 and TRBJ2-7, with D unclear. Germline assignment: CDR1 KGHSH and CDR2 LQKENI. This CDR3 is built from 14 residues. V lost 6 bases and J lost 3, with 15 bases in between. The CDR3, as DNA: TGTGCCAGCTCTTCTATGACTGAACACTACGAGCAGTACTTC. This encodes CASSSMTEHYEQYF.

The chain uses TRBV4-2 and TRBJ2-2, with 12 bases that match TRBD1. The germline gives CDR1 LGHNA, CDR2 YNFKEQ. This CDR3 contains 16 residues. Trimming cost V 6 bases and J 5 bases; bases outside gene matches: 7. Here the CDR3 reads CASSGTGGASTGELFF. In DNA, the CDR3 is TGTGCCAGCAGTGGGACAGGGGGCGCGAGTACCGGGGAGCTGTTTTTT.

The CDR3 region is CASSSYRASGNTIYF. The CDR3 DNA reads TGTGCCAGTAGTTCCTACAGGGCCTCTGGAAACACCATATATTTT. The chain joins TRBV19 to TRBJ1-3; maybe TRBD1 (6 bases). Per the germline V gene, CDR1 is LNHDA and CDR2 is SQIVND (reference sequence). This CDR3 spans 15 amino acids. The V end lost 5 bases, the J end lost 0 bases, and 11 bases lay between the germline ends.

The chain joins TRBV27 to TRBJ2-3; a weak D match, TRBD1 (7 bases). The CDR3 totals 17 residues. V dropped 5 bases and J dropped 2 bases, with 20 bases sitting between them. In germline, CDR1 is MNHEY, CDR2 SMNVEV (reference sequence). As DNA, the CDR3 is TGTGCCAGCAGTCTTCAACCCAGGGGGGTGATCACAGATACGCAGTATTTT. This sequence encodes CASSLQPRGVITDTQYF.